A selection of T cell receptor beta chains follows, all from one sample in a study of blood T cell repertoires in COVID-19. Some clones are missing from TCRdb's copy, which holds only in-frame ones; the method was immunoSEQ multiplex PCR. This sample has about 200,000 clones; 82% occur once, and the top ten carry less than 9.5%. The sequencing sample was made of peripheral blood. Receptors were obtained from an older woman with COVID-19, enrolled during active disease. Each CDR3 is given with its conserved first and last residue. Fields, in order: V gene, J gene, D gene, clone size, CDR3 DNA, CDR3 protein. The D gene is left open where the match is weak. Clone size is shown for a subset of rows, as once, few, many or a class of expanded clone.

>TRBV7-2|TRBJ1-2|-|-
TGTGCCAGCAGCCTAGGGTGGGCAGGGGATCATGGCTACACCTTC
CASSLGWAGDHGYTF
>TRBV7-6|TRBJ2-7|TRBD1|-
TGTGCCAGCGGAAAACAGGGGGCGGGTAGGTACGAGCAGTACTTC
CASGKQGAGRYEQYF
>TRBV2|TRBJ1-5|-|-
TGTGCCAGCACCGAGCGGGGGGCCGGCAATCAGCCCCAGCATTTT
CASTERGAGNQPQHF
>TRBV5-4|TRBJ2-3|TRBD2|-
TGTGCCACTACCGCCCTTGGGACTAGCGGGAGTGGGGGCGCAGATACGCAGTATTTT
CATTALGTSGSGGADTQYF
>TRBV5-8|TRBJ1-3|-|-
TGTGCCAGCAGCTACCTCAGGGTCCCGAGCTCTGGAAACACCATATATTTT
CASSYLRVPSSGNTIYF
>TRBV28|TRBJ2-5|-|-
TGTGCCAGCAGTTCAGGGCTACGAGAGACCCAGTACTTC
CASSSGLRETQYF
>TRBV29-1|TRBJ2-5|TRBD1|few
TGCAGCGTTGAATTCCGAACAGGGGGCAAAACCCAGTACTTC
CSVEFRTGGKTQYF
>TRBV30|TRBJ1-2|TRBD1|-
TGTGCCTGGAGTGACACAGGGGGATTTGGCTACACCTTC
CAWSDTGGFGYTF
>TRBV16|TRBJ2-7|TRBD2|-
TGTGCCAGCAGCCAATTCAGCGGGAACAGCTACGAGCAGTACTTC
CASSQFSGNSYEQYF
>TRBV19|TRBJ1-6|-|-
TGTGCCAGTAGTATAGAGGGGGCGAGTTCACCCCTCCACTTT
CASSIEGASSPLHF
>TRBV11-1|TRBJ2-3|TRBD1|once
TGTGCCAGCAGCCAACGGACAGGGGACGGCACAGATACGCAGTATTTT
CASSQRTGDGTDTQYF
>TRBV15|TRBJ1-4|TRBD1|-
TGTGCCACCAGCGCACAGGGGAGGGAAAAACTGTTTTTT
CATSAQGREKLFF
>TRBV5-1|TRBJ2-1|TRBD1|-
TGCGCCAGCAGCCGGGGACAGGGGACCTACAATGAGCAGTTCTTC
CASSRGQGTYNEQFF
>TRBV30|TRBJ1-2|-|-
TGTGCCTGGGGCGGGGTGGGCAGGCTCTACTATGGCTACACCTTC
CAWGGVGRLYYGYTF
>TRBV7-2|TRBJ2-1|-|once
TGTGCCAGCAGCTTAAGAGGGAGTGATGAGCAGTTCTTC
CASSLRGSDEQFF
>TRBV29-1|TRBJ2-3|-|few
TGCAGCGGACAGACCGTTGGAGATACGCAGTATTTT
CSGQTVGDTQYF
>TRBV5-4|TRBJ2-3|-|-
TGTGCCAGCAGCCCGACCACAGGGATCGGCACAGATACGCAGTATTTT
CASSPTTGIGTDTQYF
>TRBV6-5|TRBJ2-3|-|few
TGTGCCAGCAGGGAGGGCCAGTGGAAAGATACGCAGTATTTT
CASREGQWKDTQYF
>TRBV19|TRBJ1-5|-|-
TGTGCCAGTAGTATCTCGCCAGGTAATCAGCCCCAGCATTTT
CASSISPGNQPQHF
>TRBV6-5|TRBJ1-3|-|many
TGTGCCAGCAGTCAGGGGTCTGGAAACACCATATATTTT
CASSQGSGNTIYF
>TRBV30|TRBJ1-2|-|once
TGTGCCTGGAGTGTATTCCGAGGGGGAGACTATGGCTACACCTTC
CAWSVFRGGDYGYTF
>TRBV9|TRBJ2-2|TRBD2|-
TGTGCCAGCAGCGACAAACTAGCGGGGGAAGTTCCCGGGGAGCTGTTTTTT
CASSDKLAGEVPGELFF
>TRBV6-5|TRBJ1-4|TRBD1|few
TGTGCCAGCAGCCCCGGACAGGGTTATGAAAAACTGTTTTTT
CASSPGQGYEKLFF